The 26 T cell receptor beta chains reported below all come from one sample, sequenced in a study of esophageal squamous cell carcinoma under preoperative chemotherapy. MiXCR, applied by TCRdb to the PCR reads, yields one record per CDR3 protein. The data hold 10,000 to 15,000 distinct CDR3 sequences, with approximately 54% observed a single time. Time point indicated: before preoperative PTX-NDP chemotherapy. Specimen collection occurred from a patient given preoperative chemotherapy. The receptors stem from a human donor with esophageal squamous cell carcinoma. The donor label of this sample is uncertain.

V usage is TRBV6-1 and J usage is TRBJ2-3; 7 positions match TRBD2. V lost 8 bases, J lost 2 bases, and 7 bases stayed unmatched. The CDR3 loop spans 14 amino acids. CDR1 is MNHNS, CDR2 SASEGT, per germline. CDR3 DNA: TGTGCCAGCGGGGGTCGGGGGGTCACAGATACGCAGTATTTT. Translation gives CASGGRGVTDTQYF.

This clonotype appeared a few times. The gene calls are TRBV14 and TRBJ2-2; TRBD1 aligns across 7 bases. V lost 0 bases to trimming and J lost 5 bases; unmatched junction nucleotides: 6. CDR3 length equals 16 residues. In germline, CDR1 is SGHDN, CDR2 FVKESK. DNA of the CDR3: TGTGCCAGCAGCCAAGAAGGGACAGTCTTTACCGGGGAGCTGTTTTTT. It is translated as CASSQEGTVFTGELFF.

The J gene is TRBJ2-7, the V gene TRBV6-1; D could derive from TRBD1 or TRBD2 (5 bases each). The DNA end lines up better with TRBJ2-1; the J call may be wrong. The germline CDR1 and CDR2 sequences are MNHNS and SASEGT. This CDR3 comprises 15 residues. The CDR3 sequence is CASSEGDPSSYEQFF. CDR3 DNA: TGTGCCAGCAGTGAAGGGGACCCAAGCTCCTACGAGCAGTTCTTC.

This chain connects TRBV12-3 or TRBV12-4 to TRBJ2-1, with D perhaps TRBD2 (5 bases). The end of the DNA aligns better with TRBJ2-7, so the J call may be wrong. The CDR3 extends over 16 amino acids. The CDR3 DNA is TGTGCCAGCAGCCCCGATTCGCCGGTCGGGGTTTACGAGCAGTACTTC. Translating gives CASSPDSPVGVYEQYF.

V usage is TRBV12-3 or TRBV12-4 and J usage is TRBJ2-7; TRBD2 might be the D (6 bases). The CDR3 spans 13 residues. V lost 7 bases and J lost 9, with 19 bases in between. The CDR3 DNA follows: TGTGCCAGCACCGCGACTAGAGAGGGACGGCAGTACTTC. Residues: CASTATREGRQYF.

As regards this clonotype: One junction end disagrees with the germline gene, perhaps due to a read error. The chain's CDR3 is CASITLGLAPYEQYF. Here the CDR3 DNA reads TGTGCCAGCATTACCCTTGGACTAGCCCCCTACGAGCAGTACTTT. V and J are TRBV6-5 and TRBJ1-6; D remains unclear. The CDR3 covers 15 residues. Germline CDR1 reads MNHEY; CDR2 reads SVGAGI.

In the case of this clonotype: The DNA is omitted, as the CDR3 cannot be located on it reliably, and the CDR3 follows TCRdb's listing. The rearrangement joins TRBV6-1 to TRBJ2-3. The CDR3 sequence runs 14 residues, both termini included. Per the germline V gene, CDR1 is MNHNS and CDR2 is SASEGT. The CDR3 spells CASSEGWGTGTQFF.

This clonotype ranks as medium-sized. This chain uses TRBV6-1 with TRBJ1-5; 7 nucleotides align to TRBD1. The junction had 8 bases not matched to a gene; V was cut back by 6 bases and J by 6 bases. The CDR3 length is 14 residues. Germline lookup yields CDR1 MNHNS and CDR2 SASEGT. The CDR3 here is CASRDREGGQPQHF. The CDR3, as DNA: TGTGCCAGCAGAGACAGGGAGGGGGGTCAGCCCCAGCATTTT.

The rearrangement uses TRBV11-3 and TRBJ2-1, with D tentatively TRBD2 (5 bases). The CDR3 covers 14 residues. Germline-derived CDR1 and CDR2 are SGHNT and YENEEA. Trimming left V 4 bases short and J 13 bases short, with 20 bases between. The CDR3 region is CASSSPGWGETQFF. CDR3 nucleotide sequence: TGTGCCAGCAGCTCCCCCGGCTGGGGAGAGACCCAGTTCTTC.

This clonotype appeared many times. A read error may account for a junction end that differs from germline. The rearrangement links TRBV7-7 to TRBJ2-3; D is uncertain. The CDR3 loop spans 11 amino acids. In germline, CDR1 is SSHAT, CDR2 FNYEAQ (reference sequence). The CDR3 loop is CASTCGDTQYF. In nucleotides, the CDR3 is TGTGCTAGCACCTGTGGGGATACGCAGTATTTT. The entire variable domain, with the rest obtained from reference TRBV7-7 and TRBJ2-3, is as follows: GAGVSQSPRYKVTKRGQDVTLRCDPISSHATLYWYQQALGQGPEFLTYFNYEAQPDKSGLPSDRFSAERPEGSISTLTIQRTEQRDSAMYRCASTCGDTQYFGPGTRLTVL.

As regards this clonotype: A read error may produce the germline difference seen at one junction end. J is TRBJ2-5 and V is TRBV3-1; 10 positions agree with TRBD2. CDR1 is LGHDT and CDR2 is YNNKEL in the germline V gene (reference sequence). The CDR3 extends over 14 amino acids. The CDR3 nucleotides are TGTGCCAGCAGCCAAGAAGGGCTAGCGGGAGAAAAATTCTTC. Translation: CASSQEGLAGEKFF.

Note on this clonotype: One junction end does not reproduce the germline sequence, and a read error may be involved. This sequence joins TRBV6-5 and TRBJ2-6; D remains unclear. CDR3 size: 17 residues. Germline V gene lookup returns CDR1 MNHEY and CDR2 SVGAGI. This CDR3 is CASSYSQPRPGSYVQTF. As DNA, the CDR3 is TGTGCCAGCAGTTACTCTCAACCCCGCCCTGGCTCCTACGTCCAGACTTTC.

By its share, this clonotype is medium-sized. The V gene is TRBV6-5, the J gene TRBJ2-5; 10 nucleotides line up with TRBD2. The V segment lost 0 bases and the J segment 6 bases; nucleotides outside the gene matches: 13. CDR1 MNHEY and CDR2 SVGAGI come from the germline V gene. CDR3 size: 18 residues. The CDR3 sequence is CASSYSNVLAGDGKTQYF. DNA of the CDR3: TGTGCCAGCAGTTACTCGAACGTTCTAGCGGGAGACGGAAAGACCCAGTACTTC.

The J gene is TRBJ2-1, the V gene TRBV12-3 or TRBV12-4; D assignment may be TRBD1 or TRBD2 (6 bases each). V dropped 5 bases and J dropped 6 bases, with 14 bases sitting between them. CDR3 length: 14 amino acids. The CDR3 DNA reads as TGTGCCAGCAGTACCAGTGGGGGGCCCAATGAGCAGTTCTTC. Its translation is CASSTSGGPNEQFF.

This clonotype is categorized as medium-sized. This chain uses TRBV6-1 with TRBJ2-6; unclear D gene. Trimming removed 0 bases from V and 0 bases from J, with 0 bases in between. Germline V lookup: CDR1 MNHNS, CDR2 SASEGT. This CDR3 contains 14 residues. CDR3 residues: CASSEASGANVLTF. The DNA for the CDR3 is TGTGCCAGCAGTGAAGCCTCTGGGGCCAACGTCCTGACTTTC.

In this sample, this clonotype is medium-sized. The chain carries TRBV10-1 and TRBJ2-1; tentatively, D is TRBD2 (6 bases). The CDR3 contains 12 residues. Trimming took off 10 bases at V and 9 bases at J, with 16 bases between the two ends. In germline, CDR1 is WNHNN, CDR2 SYGVQD (reference sequence). CDR3: CAISPGRSEQFF. The CDR3 DNA reads as TGCGCCATCTCACCTGGGAGGAGTGAGCAGTTCTTC.

V is TRBV3-1 and J is TRBJ2-1; 9 bases map to TRBD2. Germline V gene sequence: CDR1 LGHDT, CDR2 YNNKEL (reference sequence). The CDR3 length is 16 residues. Trimming removed 0 bases from V and 3 bases from J; junction bases left unmatched: 3. The CDR3 sequence is CASSQESGRLYNEQFF. The CDR3 DNA follows: TGTGCCAGCAGCCAAGAGAGCGGGAGGCTCTACAATGAGCAGTTCTTC.

This clonotype was counted only a few times. The chain uses TRBV12-3 or TRBV12-4 and TRBJ2-5; perhaps TRBD1 as D (6 bases). The end of the DNA aligns better with TRBJ2-1, so the J call may be wrong. This CDR3 comprises 14 residues. CDR3 sequence (DNA): TGTGCCAGCATAGGGGGACCAAACCAAGAGACCCAGTTCTTC. It yields the protein CASIGGPNQETQFF.

The CDR3 DNA reads as TGTGCCAGCACCCTAGAGGGAGAGCAGTTCTTC. The encoded protein is CASTLEGEQFF. The genes are TRBV7-2 and TRBJ2-1; possible D gene TRBD2, 5 bases. Trimming pared 7 bases from V and 10 bases from J, leaving 11 bases between. Germline V gives CDR1 SGHTA, CDR2 FQGNSA. CDR3 length: 11 amino acids.

The V gene is TRBV6-1, the J gene TRBJ2-1, with no clear D. CDR3 length equals 15 residues. With 4 bases removed from V and 0 bases from J, the gap between germline ends came to 10 bases. The germline CDR1 and CDR2 sequences are MNHNS and SASEGT. CDR3: CASSARASSYNEQFF. Here the CDR3 DNA reads TGTGCCAGCAGTGCCCGGGCGAGCTCCTACAATGAGCAGTTCTTC.

Judged by abundance, this clonotype is medium-sized. In DNA form, the CDR3 reads TGTGCCAGCAGCCGTTCTGGCGGGGGTACCTACAATGAGCAGTTCTTC. This gives the protein CASSRSGGGTYNEQFF. The chain uses TRBV6-1 and TRBJ2-1, with 7 nucleotides matching TRBD2. J gave up 2 bases and V 6 bases, and 10 bases lay outside the gene matches. Per germline, CDR1 MNHNS and CDR2 SASEGT. This CDR3 spans 16 amino acids.

CDR3 residues: CASSPRPPGELFF. CDR3 in DNA: TGTGCCAGCAGTCCCCGGCCTCCCGGGGAGCTGTTTTTT. The rearrangement uses TRBV12-3 or TRBV12-4 and TRBJ2-2, with D uncertain. The CDR3 is 13 residues long. Deletions cut 5 bases from V and 6 bases from J, with 10 bases between.

On this clonotype itself: A read error may account for a junction end that differs from germline. The chain carries TRBV6-1 and TRBJ2-2; D assignment may be TRBD1 or TRBD2 (5 bases each). CDR3 length equals 16 residues. From germline, CDR1 is MNHNS and CDR2 SASEGT. CDR3 residues: CASREFLGVNTGALFF. CDR3 bases: TGTGCCAGCAGGGAATTCCTAGGTGTGAACACCGGGGCGCTGTTTTTT.

A word on this clonotype: An end of the junction does not agree with germline; a read error may underlie this. This chain uses TRBV11-3 with TRBJ2-3; the D call may be TRBD1 or TRBD2 (5 bases each). This CDR3 region has 12 residues. Germline CDR1 reads SGHNT; CDR2 reads YENEEA. CDR3 loop: CASREGAGAQFF. Written as DNA, the CDR3 is TGTGCCAGCAGGGAAGGCGCCGGGGCGCAGTTTTTT.

The V gene is TRBV7-2, the J gene TRBJ2-1, with D uncertain. Matching the DNA end better, TRBJ2-7 makes the J call doubtful. CDR1 and CDR2 from the germline V gene are SGHTA and FQGNSA. CDR3 length: 15 amino acids. CDR3 protein: CASSLEYTSYNEQYF. CDR3 sequence (DNA): TGTGCCAGCAGCTTAGAATATACCTCCTACAATGAGCAGTACTTC.

In regard to this clonotype: A read error may produce the germline difference seen at one junction end. The chain carries TRBV6-1 and TRBJ2-4; D is possibly TRBD1 (7 bases). Germline CDR1 and CDR2: MNHNS and SASEGT. The CDR3 contains 18 residues. The CDR3 coding sequence is TGTGCCAGCAGTGAGAGGGCAGGGGGGATGTGTGCCAAAGACACGCAGTATTTC. Translated, it gives CASSERAGGMCAKDTQYF.